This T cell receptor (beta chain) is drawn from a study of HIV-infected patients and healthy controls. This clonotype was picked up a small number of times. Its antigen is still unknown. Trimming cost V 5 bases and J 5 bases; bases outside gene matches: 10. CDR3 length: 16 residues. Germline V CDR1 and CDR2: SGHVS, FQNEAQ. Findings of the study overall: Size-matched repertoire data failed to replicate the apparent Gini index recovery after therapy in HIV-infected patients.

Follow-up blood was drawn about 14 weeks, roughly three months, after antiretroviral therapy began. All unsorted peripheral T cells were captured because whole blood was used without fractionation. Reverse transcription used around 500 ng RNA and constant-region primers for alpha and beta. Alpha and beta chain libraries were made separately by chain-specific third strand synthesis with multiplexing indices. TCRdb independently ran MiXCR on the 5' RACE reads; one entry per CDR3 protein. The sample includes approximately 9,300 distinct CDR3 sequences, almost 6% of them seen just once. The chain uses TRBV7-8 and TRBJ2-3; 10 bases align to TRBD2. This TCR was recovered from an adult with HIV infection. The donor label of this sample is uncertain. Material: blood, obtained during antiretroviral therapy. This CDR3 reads CASSPLDASGRDTQYF. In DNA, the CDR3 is TGTGCCAGCAGCCCCCTAGACGCTAGCGGGAGAGATACGCAGTATTTT.